The source of this TCR beta chain is a study of cytomegalovirus exposure and HLA in healthy donors. In regard to this clone: Its antigen is currently unknown.

Researchers ran the PCR with 60 Vbeta and 13 Jbeta primers. Methods used by the authors: Counted up in a later analysis, unique TCR beta chains came to some 72 million, with roughly 11 million shared. Libraries were prepared by immunoSEQ multiplex PCR; TCRdb keeps only in-frame clonotypes and omits some of them. That table supplies the V and J calls and clone size; D and trimming were determined from the DNA. Here the sample spans 180,000 or so clones, 86% being singletons. Findings and limits, study-wide: A prior analysis recorded that most TCR beta V segments were productive about 87% or about 30% of the time. The later analysis indicated that the majority of CMV-associated TCR beta chains appeared HLA-restricted. A later analysis by the authors found several of the most significant clusters apparently linked to common viral pathogens.

The sample was PBMCs. The TCR originated in a woman aged 30 to 39 in good health and CMV-seronegative.

This CDR3 is CASSQGGGVTGELFF. As DNA, the CDR3 is TGCGCCAGCAGCCAAGGCGGGGGTGTGACCGGGGAGCTGTTTTTT. The V call is TRBV4-1, the J call TRBJ2-2; 7 bases agree with TRBD2. The CDR3 is made up of 15 amino acids. V was pared by 1 base and J by 5 bases, with 4 bases of the junction left unmatched. Germline V gives CDR1 MGHRA, CDR2 YSYEKL.